The 21 T cell receptor beta chains below were found in one sample sequenced in a study. Each CDR3 protein is one row after TCRdb ran MiXCR on the RT-PCR reads. The repertoire holds 650,000 to 800,000 distinct CDR3 sequences, with more than 13% as singletons. Sequencing was performed on memory CD4+ T cells from blood. The receptors were gathered from a female donor in good health, serving as a healthy control.

This clonotype showed up just a few times. The V gene is TRBV30, the J gene TRBJ1-6; unclear D gene. From germline, CDR1 is GTSNPN and CDR2 SVGIG (reference sequence). The CDR3 has 13 amino acids. V was cut by 4 bases and J by 9 bases, with 13 bases left in between. This chain's CDR3 is CAWNPFPGSPLHF. The DNA of the CDR3 is TGTGCCTGGAACCCCTTTCCAGGTTCACCCCTCCACTTT.

This clonotype came up a few times. CDR3 DNA: TGCAGTGCCGAGGGCGGGTATCAAGCCCAGCATTTT. Its translation is CSAEGGYQAQHF. J is TRBJ1-5 and V is TRBV20-1; D remains unclear. Per the germline V gene, CDR1 is DFQATT and CDR2 is SNEGSKA (reference sequence). Trimming shortened V by 6 bases and J by 11 bases, and 17 bases separated the two germline ends. The CDR3 contains 12 residues.

The V gene is TRBV2, the J gene TRBJ2-3; D may match TRBD1 or TRBD2 (5 bases each). Germline V gene lookup returns CDR1 SNHLY and CDR2 FYNNEI. Trimming left V 4 bases short and J 5 bases short, with 10 bases between. This CDR3 spans 13 amino acids. As DNA, the CDR3 is TGTGCCAGCAGTGCCGGGACCCAAGATACGCAGTATTTT. Protein product: CASSAGTQDTQYF.

This clonotype was recorded many times. V gene TRBV20-1 combines with J gene TRBJ2-7; TRBD2 might be the D (6 bases). Germline CDR1 DFQATT, CDR2 SNEGSKA (reference sequence). The CDR3 is 11 amino acids. V dropped 6 bases and J dropped 5 bases, with 11 bases sitting between them. This chain's CDR3 is CSAPWGDEQYF. The CDR3, as DNA: TGCAGTGCCCCTTGGGGGGACGAGCAGTACTTC.

This clonotype was observed a few times. V is TRBV10-3 and J is TRBJ1-3, with D possibly TRBD1 on 6 matching bases. The germline gives CDR1 ENHRY, CDR2 SYGVKD. The ends were cut back, 4 bases at V and 0 bases at J, with 16 bases in the middle. This CDR3 has 17 residues. CDR3 nucleotides: TGTGCCATCAGTGGACAGACAGGCCTAAGCTCTGGAAACACCATATATTTT. Translating it yields CAISGQTGLSSGNTIYF.

This chain links TRBV6-1 with TRBJ2-7; no clear D. The germline CDR1 and CDR2 sequences are MNHNS and SASEGT. There are 13 residues in the CDR3. Trimming cost V 7 bases and J 0 bases, with 10 bases left between them. This chain's CDR3 is CASIQRSSYEQYF. The CDR3 DNA reads TGTGCCAGCATCCAGAGGAGCTCCTACGAGCAGTACTTC.

This clonotype was seen only a few times. The V gene is TRBV6-5, the J gene TRBJ2-3; 9 positions agree with TRBD1. Looked up from germline, CDR1 is MNHEY and CDR2 is SVGAGI. Unmatched junction bases numbered 5, after V lost 4 bases and J lost 3 bases. This CDR3 has 15 residues. The CDR3: CASSSRTGETDTQYF. CDR3 bases: TGTGCCAGCAGTTCTCGGACAGGGGAGACAGATACGCAGTATTTT.

This clonotype was counted ten times or more. The chain joins TRBV7-9 to TRBJ2-5, with TRBD2 as a possible D gene (5 bases). The CDR3 is 13 residues long. CDR1 and CDR2 from the germline V gene are SEHNR and FQNEAQ (reference sequence). Trimming pared 6 bases from V and 0 bases from J, leaving 8 bases between. As DNA, the CDR3 is TGTGCCAGCAGAGAGCGGAACCAAGAGACCCAGTACTTC. This sequence encodes CASRERNQETQYF.

This clonotype was seen ten or more times. The V call is TRBV5-1, the J call TRBJ2-7; 11 bases are shared with TRBD2. The trim removed 2 bases at V and 4 bases at J, leaving 5 bases unmatched. The CDR3 is 15 amino acids. CDR1 and CDR2 from the germline V gene are SGHRS and YFSETQ. CDR3 region: CASSLSGLAAYEQYF. CDR3 in DNA: TGCGCCAGCAGCTTATCGGGACTAGCGGCTTACGAGCAGTACTTC. Full variable domain (remainder filled in from reference TRBV5-1 and TRBJ2-7): KAGVTQTPRYLIKTRGQQVTLSCSPISGHRSVSWYQQTPGQGLQFLFEYFSETQRNKGNFPGRFSGRQFSNSRSEMNVSTLELGDSALYLCASSLSGLAAYEQYFGPGTRLTVT.

The J gene is TRBJ1-1, the V gene TRBV20-1; 9 nucleotides line up with TRBD1. Germline loops: CDR1 DFQATT, CDR2 SNEGSKA (reference sequence). This CDR3 is built from 15 residues. Trimming removed 2 bases from V and 5 bases from J; junction bases left unmatched: 9. DNA of the CDR3: TGCAGTGCTAGATCTTCGAGACAGGGGGGGACTGAAGCTTTCTTT. This codes for CSARSSRQGGTEAFF.

The table lists this clonotype with a few counts. The chain combines TRBV27 with TRBJ1-2, with D tentatively TRBD1 (5 bases). This CDR3 is 13 amino acids long. Germline V CDR1 and CDR2: MNHEY, SMNVEV (reference sequence). V was pared by 4 bases and J by 4 bases, with 10 bases between. In DNA, the CDR3 is TGTGCCAGCAGTTCCCGGGACCCCTATGGCTACACCTTC. Protein: CASSSRDPYGYTF.

This sequence joins TRBV20-1 and TRBJ2-2; D not certain. Trimming removed 0 bases from V and 3 bases from J, with 11 bases in between. The CDR3 is 15 residues long. Germline lookup yields CDR1 DFQATT and CDR2 SNEGSKA (reference sequence). CDR3 in amino acids: CSAREGRKDTGELFF. In DNA, the CDR3 is TGCAGTGCTAGAGAAGGCAGGAAAGACACCGGGGAGCTGTTTTTT.

This clonotype was detected only a few times. The CDR3, as DNA: TGCAGTGCTAGTGGTGCAGGGGTTGGAAACTATGGCTACACCTTC. Residues: CSASGAGVGNYGYTF. The V and J genes are TRBV20-1 and TRBJ1-2, with TRBD1 as a possible D gene (6 bases). CDR1 is DFQATT, CDR2 SNEGSKA, per germline (reference sequence). This CDR3 region has 15 residues. Trimming took off 3 bases at V and 2 bases at J, with 16 bases between the two ends.

The rearrangement uses TRBV28 and TRBJ1-1; the match to TRBD1 covers 7 bases. The CDR3 loop spans 13 amino acids. Germline assignment: CDR1 MDHEN and CDR2 SYDVKM. The V gene end was trimmed by 5 bases and the J gene end by 7 bases; junction bases not matched to a gene: 7. The CDR3 loop is CASSPGQFFEAFF. The CDR3 DNA reads as TGTGCCAGCAGTCCGGGACAGTTCTTTGAAGCTTTCTTT. Complete variable domain (other parts from reference TRBV28 and TRBJ1-1): DVKVTQSSRYLVKRTGEKVFLECVQDMDHENMFWYRQDPGLGLRLIYFSYDVKMKEKGDIPEGYSVSREKKERFSLILESASTNQTSMYLCASSPGQFFEAFFGQGTRLTVV.

This clonotype was recorded a few times. This chain connects TRBV27 to TRBJ2-7; the match to TRBD2 covers 11 bases. J gave up 5 bases and V 10 bases, and 13 bases lay outside the gene matches. Germline loops: CDR1 MNHEY, CDR2 SMNVEV (reference sequence). This CDR3 comprises 15 residues. CDR3 sequence reads: CATRQSLAGGDEQYF. In DNA form, the CDR3 reads TGTGCCACCAGACAAAGTCTAGCGGGAGGAGACGAGCAGTACTTC.

This clonotype was counted between two and nine times. V usage is TRBV20-1 and J usage is TRBJ2-1; 9 bases map to TRBD2. The trim removed 8 bases at V and 5 bases at J, leaving 10 bases unmatched. Germline CDR1 and CDR2: DFQATT and SNEGSKA (reference sequence). CDR3 length: 14 amino acids. CDR3 amino acids: CSSQWTSVNNEQFF. The CDR3 DNA is TGCAGTTCTCAGTGGACTAGCGTCAACAATGAGCAGTTCTTC.

As to this clonotype: A much bigger clone sits one base away, suggesting this may be a read error. The rearrangement uses TRBV6-1 and TRBJ2-3; 8 bases match TRBD1. The CDR3 has 16 residues. V shed 6 bases and J 0 bases; nucleotides not matched to a gene: 8. Germline V gene data show CDR1 as MNHNS and CDR2 as SASEGT. The CDR3 spells CASRARTGISTDTQYF. CDR3 DNA: TGTGCCAGCAGGGCCAGGACAGGGATTAGCACAGATACGCAGTATTTT.

The V and J genes are TRBV6-6 and TRBJ1-5; a possible D gene is TRBD1 (5 bases). Trimming stripped 5 bases from V and 2 bases from J, with 16 bases between. The CDR3 loop spans 16 amino acids. CDR1 and CDR2 from the germline V gene are MNHNY and SVGAGI (reference sequence). CDR3 coding DNA: TGTGCCAGCAGTGGAACAGGTCGGGGCGGCAATCAGCCCCAGCATTTT. Translating it yields CASSGTGRGGNQPQHF.

The V and J genes are TRBV20-1 and TRBJ2-3, with 7 nucleotides matching TRBD2. This CDR3 spans 15 amino acids. Germline assignment: CDR1 DFQATT and CDR2 SNEGSKA (reference sequence). Germline trimming cut 1 base from V and 2 bases from J; bases unmatched to any gene: 6. The CDR3 nucleotides read TGCAGTGCTAGAGGAAGCGGGATCCCCACAGATACGCAGTATTTT. Amino acid sequence: CSARGSGIPTDTQYF.

The rearrangement uses TRBV30 and TRBJ1-1, with a possible D match to TRBD1 (5 bases). This CDR3 region has 12 residues. Per the germline V gene, CDR1 is GTSNPN and CDR2 is SVGIG (reference sequence). The V gene lost 6 bases and the J gene lost 4 bases, with 12 bases spanning the gap. This CDR3 reads CACRGLVTEAFF. As DNA, the CDR3 is TGTGCCTGTAGGGGATTAGTCACTGAAGCTTTCTTT.

This clonotype was detected a few times. V usage is TRBV7-2 and J usage is TRBJ2-2; 9 nucleotides align to TRBD1. Germline CDR1 and CDR2: SGHTA and FQGNSA. The CDR3 runs 14 residues. V dropped 7 bases and J dropped 4; count of bases not matched to a gene: 4. This CDR3 reads CASIRDRATGELFF. The CDR3 nucleotides read TGTGCCAGCATCAGGGACAGGGCCACCGGGGAGCTGTTTTTT.